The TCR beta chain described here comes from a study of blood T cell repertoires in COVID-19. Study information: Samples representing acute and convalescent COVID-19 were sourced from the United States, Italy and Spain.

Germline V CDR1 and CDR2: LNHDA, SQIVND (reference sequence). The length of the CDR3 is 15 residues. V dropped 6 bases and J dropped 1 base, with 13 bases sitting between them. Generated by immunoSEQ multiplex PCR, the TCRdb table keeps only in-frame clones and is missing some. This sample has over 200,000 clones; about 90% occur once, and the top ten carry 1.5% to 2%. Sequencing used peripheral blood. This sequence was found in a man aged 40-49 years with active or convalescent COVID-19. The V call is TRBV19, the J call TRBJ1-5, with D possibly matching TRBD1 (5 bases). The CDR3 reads CASSPSSGSNQPQHF. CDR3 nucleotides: TGTGCCAGTAGCCCCTCCTCAGGGAGCAATCAGCCCCAGCATTTT.